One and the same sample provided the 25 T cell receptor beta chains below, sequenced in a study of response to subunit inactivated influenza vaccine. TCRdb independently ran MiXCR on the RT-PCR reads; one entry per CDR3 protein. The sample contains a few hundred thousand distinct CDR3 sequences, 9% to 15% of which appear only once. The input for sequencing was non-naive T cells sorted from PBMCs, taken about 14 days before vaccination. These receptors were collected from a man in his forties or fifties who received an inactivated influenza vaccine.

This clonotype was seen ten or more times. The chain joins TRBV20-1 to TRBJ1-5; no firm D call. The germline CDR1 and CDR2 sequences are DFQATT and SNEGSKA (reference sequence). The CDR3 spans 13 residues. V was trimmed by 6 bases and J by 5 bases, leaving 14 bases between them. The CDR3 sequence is CSAKDTEYQPQHF. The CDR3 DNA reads TGCAGTGCGAAGGATACAGAGTATCAGCCCCAGCATTTT.

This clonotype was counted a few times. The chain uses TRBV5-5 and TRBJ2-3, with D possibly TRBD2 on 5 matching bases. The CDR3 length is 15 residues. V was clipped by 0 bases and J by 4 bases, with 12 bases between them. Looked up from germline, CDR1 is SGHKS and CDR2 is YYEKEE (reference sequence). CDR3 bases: TGTGCCAGCAGCTTGGCACCCGGGGTGGCAGATACGCAGTATTTT. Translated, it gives CASSLAPGVADTQYF.

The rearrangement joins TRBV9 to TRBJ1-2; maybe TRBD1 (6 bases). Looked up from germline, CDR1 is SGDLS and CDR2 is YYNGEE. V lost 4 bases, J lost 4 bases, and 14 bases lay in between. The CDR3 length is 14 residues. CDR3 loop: CASSPEVQGYGYTF. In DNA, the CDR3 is TGTGCCAGCAGCCCCGAGGTACAGGGCTATGGCTACACCTTC. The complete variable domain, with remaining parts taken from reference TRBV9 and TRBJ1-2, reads DSGVTQTPKHLITATGQRVTLRCSPRSGDLSVYWYQQSLDQGLQFLIQYYNGEERAKGNILERFSAQQFPDLHSELNLSSLELGDSALYFCASSPEVQGYGYTFGSGTRLTVV.

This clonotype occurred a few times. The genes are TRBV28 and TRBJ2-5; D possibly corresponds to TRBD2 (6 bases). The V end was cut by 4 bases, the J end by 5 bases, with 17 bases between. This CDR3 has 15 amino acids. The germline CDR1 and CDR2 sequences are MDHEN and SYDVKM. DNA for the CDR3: TGTGCCAGCAGTTCGGGGCAGGGAGGAAGGGAGACCCAGTACTTC. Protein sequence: CASSSGQGGRETQYF.

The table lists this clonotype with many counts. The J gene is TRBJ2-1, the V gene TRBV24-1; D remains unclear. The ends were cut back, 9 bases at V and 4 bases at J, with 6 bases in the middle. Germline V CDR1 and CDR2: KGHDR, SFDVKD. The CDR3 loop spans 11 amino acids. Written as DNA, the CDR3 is TGTGCCACCGCGTTGTACAATGAGCAGTTCTTC. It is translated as CATALYNEQFF.

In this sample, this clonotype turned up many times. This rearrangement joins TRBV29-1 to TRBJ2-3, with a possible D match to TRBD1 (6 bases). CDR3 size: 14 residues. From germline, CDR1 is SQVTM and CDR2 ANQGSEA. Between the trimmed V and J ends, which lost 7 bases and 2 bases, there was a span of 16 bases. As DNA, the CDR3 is TGCAGCGCCGGGACAAATAGATACACAGATACGCAGTATTTT. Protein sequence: CSAGTNRYTDTQYF.

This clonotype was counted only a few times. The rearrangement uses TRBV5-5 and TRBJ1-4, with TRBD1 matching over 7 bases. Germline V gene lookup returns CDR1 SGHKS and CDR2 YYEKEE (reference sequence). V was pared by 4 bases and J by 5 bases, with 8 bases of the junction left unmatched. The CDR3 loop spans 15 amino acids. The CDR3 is CASSVSGTANEKLFF. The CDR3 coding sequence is TGTGCCAGCAGCGTATCCGGGACAGCAAATGAAAAACTGTTTTTT. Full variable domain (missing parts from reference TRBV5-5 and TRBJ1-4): DAGVTQSPTHLIKTRGQQVTLRCSPISGHKSVSWYQQVLGQGPQFIFQYYEKEERGRGNFPDRFSARQFPNYSSELNVNALLLGDSALYLCASSVSGTANEKLFFGSGTQLSVL.

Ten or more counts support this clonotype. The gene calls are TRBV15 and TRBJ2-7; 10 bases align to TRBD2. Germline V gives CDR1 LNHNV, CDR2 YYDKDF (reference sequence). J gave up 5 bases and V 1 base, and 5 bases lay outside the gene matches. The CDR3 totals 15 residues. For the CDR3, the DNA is TGTGCCACCAGCAGAGTGGGTCTAGCGGGAGACGAGCAGTACTTC. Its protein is CATSRVGLAGDEQYF.

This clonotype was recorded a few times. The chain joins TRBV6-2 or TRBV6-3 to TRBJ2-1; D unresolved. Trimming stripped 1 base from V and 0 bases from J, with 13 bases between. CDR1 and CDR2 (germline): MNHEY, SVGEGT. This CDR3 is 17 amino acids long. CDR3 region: CASSYLPADYSYNEQFF. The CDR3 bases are TGTGCCAGCAGTTACTTACCCGCTGATTACTCCTACAATGAGCAGTTCTTC.

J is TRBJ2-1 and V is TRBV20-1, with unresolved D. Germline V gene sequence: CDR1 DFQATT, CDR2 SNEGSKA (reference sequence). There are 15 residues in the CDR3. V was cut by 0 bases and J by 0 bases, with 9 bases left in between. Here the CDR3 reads CSARDQWLSYNEQFF. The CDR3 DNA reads TGCAGTGCTAGAGATCAGTGGCTCTCCTACAATGAGCAGTTCTTC.

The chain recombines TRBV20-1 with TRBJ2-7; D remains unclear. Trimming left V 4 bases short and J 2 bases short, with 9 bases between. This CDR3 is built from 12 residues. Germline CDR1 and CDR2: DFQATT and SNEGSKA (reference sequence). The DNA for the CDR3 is TGCAGTGCTAAGGGTGTTGCCTACGAGCAGTACTTC. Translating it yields CSAKGVAYEQYF.

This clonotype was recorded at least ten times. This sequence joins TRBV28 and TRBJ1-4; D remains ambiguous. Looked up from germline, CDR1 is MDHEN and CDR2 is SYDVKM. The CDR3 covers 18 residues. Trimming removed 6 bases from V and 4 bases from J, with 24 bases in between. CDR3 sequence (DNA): TGTGCCAGCAGCCCGAGTTTGGAGGTGAACCATCTTAATGAAAAACTGTTTTTT. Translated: CASSPSLEVNHLNEKLFF. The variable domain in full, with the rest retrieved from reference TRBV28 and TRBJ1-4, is DVKVTQSSRYLVKRTGEKVFLECVQDMDHENMFWYRQDPGLGLRLIYFSYDVKMKEKGDIPEGYSVSREKKERFSLILESASTNQTSMYLCASSPSLEVNHLNEKLFFGSGTQLSVL.

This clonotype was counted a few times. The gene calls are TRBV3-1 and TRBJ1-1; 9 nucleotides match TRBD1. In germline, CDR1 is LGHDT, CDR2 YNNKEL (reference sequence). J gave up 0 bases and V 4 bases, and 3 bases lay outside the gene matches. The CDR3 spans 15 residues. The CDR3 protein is CASSPTGGMNTEAFF. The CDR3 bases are TGTGCCAGCAGCCCAACAGGGGGCATGAACACTGAAGCTTTCTTT. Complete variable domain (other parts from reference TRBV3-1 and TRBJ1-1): DTAVSQTPKYLVTQMGNDKSIKCEQNLGHDTMYWYKQDSKKFLKIMFSYNNKELIINETVPNRFSPKSPDKAHLNLHINSLELGDSAVYFCASSPTGGMNTEAFFGQGTRLTVV.

CDR3 DNA sequence: TGTGCCTGGAGTCCCAGGAATGAGCAGTTCTTC. Translated, it gives CAWSPRNEQFF. The rearrangement uses TRBV30 and TRBJ2-1; the D is unclear. The CDR3 contains 11 residues. CDR1 and CDR2 from the germline V gene are GTSNPN and SVGIG (reference sequence). Trimming took 2 bases from V and 7 from J, leaving 6 bases between them.

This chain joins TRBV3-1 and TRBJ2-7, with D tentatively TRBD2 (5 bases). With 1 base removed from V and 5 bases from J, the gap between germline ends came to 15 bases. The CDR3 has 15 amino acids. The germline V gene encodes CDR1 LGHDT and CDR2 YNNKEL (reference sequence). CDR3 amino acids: CASSQGLLVNHEQYF. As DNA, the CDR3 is TGTGCCAGCAGCCAAGGACTACTAGTGAACCACGAGCAGTACTTC.

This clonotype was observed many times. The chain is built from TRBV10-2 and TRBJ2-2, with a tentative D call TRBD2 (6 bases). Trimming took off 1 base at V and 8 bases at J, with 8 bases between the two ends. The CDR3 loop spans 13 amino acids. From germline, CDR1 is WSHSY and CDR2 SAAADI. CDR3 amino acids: CASSEWRAGELFF. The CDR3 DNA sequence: TGCGCCAGCAGTGAGTGGAGGGCTGGGGAGCTGTTTTTT.

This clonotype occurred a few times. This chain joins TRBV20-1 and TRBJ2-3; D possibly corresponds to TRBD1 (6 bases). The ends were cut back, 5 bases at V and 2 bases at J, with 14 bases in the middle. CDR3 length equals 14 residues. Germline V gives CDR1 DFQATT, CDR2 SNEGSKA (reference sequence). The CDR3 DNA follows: TGCAGTGCTCTCAGACTGGGACACACAGATACGCAGTATTTT. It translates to CSALRLGHTDTQYF.

CDR3 protein: CASSSYYNYGYTF. CDR3 sequence (DNA): TGTGCCAGCAGCTCGTATTATAACTATGGCTACACCTTC. V is TRBV7-2 and J is TRBJ1-2; D uncertain. V dropped 4 bases and J dropped 1 base, with 7 bases sitting between them. The germline V gene encodes CDR1 SGHTA and CDR2 FQGNSA. The CDR3 is made up of 13 amino acids.

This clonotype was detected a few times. The CDR3 reads CASSFGFGSYNEQFF. The CDR3 DNA follows: TGCGCCAGCAGCTTCGGGTTTGGCTCCTACAATGAGCAGTTCTTC. V is TRBV5-1 and J is TRBJ2-1; the D is unclear. From germline, CDR1 is SGHRS and CDR2 YFSETQ. This CDR3 has 15 amino acids. V was shortened by 2 bases and J by 0 bases, with 9 bases between the two germline ends.

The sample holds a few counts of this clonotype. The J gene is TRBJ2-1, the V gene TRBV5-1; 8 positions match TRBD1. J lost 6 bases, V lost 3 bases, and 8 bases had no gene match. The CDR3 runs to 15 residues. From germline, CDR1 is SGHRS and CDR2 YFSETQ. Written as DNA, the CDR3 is TGCGCCAGCAGCTCGATGACAGGGGTCTCCAATGAGCAGTTCTTC. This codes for CASSSMTGVSNEQFF.

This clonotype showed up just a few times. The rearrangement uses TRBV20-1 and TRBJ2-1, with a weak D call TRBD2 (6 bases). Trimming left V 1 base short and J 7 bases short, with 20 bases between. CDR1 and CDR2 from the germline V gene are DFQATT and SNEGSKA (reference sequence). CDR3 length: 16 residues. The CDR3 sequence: CSARAVEEGLANEQFF. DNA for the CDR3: TGCAGTGCTAGAGCGGTGGAGGAGGGCCTCGCGAATGAGCAGTTCTTC.

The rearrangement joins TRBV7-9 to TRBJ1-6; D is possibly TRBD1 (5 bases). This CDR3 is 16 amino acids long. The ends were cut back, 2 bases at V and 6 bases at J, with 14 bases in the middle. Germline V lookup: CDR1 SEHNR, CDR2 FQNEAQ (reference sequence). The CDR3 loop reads CASSLQGALSNSPLHF. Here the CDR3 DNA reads TGTGCCAGCAGCTTACAAGGGGCCCTCAGTAATTCACCCCTCCACTTT.

Written as DNA, the CDR3 is TGTGCCACCAGCGCTTCACCGGCGGGTAGCACAGATACGCAGTATTTT. It codes for CATSASPAGSTDTQYF. The rearrangement uses TRBV15 and TRBJ2-3; a weak D match, TRBD2 (5 bases). The ends were cut back, 5 bases at V and 0 bases at J, with 15 bases in the middle. Germline CDR1 is LNHNV and CDR2 is YYDKDF (reference sequence). CDR3 size: 16 residues. Full variable domain (rest looked up from reference TRBV15 and TRBJ2-3): DAMVIQNPRYQVTQFGKPVTLSCSQTLNHNVMYWYQQKSSQAPKLLFHYYDKDFNNEADTPDNFQSRRPNTSFCFLDIRSPGLGDTAMYLCATSASPAGSTDTQYFGPGTRLTVL.

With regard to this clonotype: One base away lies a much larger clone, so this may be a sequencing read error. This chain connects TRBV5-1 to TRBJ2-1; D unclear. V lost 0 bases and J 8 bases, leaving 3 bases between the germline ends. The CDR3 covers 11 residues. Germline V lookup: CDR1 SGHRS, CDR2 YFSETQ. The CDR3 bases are TGCGCCAGCAGCTTGGACGATGAGCAGTTCTTC. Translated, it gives CASSLDDEQFF.

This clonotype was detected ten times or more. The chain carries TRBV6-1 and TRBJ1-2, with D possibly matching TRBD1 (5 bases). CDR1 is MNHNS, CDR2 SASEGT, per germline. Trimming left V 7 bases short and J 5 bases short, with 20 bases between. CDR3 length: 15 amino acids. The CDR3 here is CASKITGLTRYGYTF. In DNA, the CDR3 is TGTGCCAGCAAAATTACAGGTCTAACTAGATATGGCTACACCTTC.